This T cell receptor beta chain comes out of a study of blood T cell repertoires in COVID-19 (dated by TCRdb to the early 2020s). For the study in its entirety: Samples covering the acute and convalescent phases of COVID-19 were provided by collaborators in the United States, Italy and Spain. The material from the prospective study consisted of cDNA or gDNA derived from T cells, B-cell-depleted T cells, or PBMCs. Subjects who had been exposed to COVID-19, were actively infected with it, or had recovered from it provided the deeply sampled blood TCRbeta repertoires that made up the dataset. The repertoires were released in a freely available public database meant as a resource for research on the immune response to SARS-CoV-2. The samples were drawn from two sources: the first 160 participants of the ongoing ImmuneRACE study, and 1,000 to 1,500 subjects contributed by 6 global collaborators. The sample metadata nearly always contained a de-identified subject ID, COVID-19 status, age in years and sex. Where available, HLA class I and class II types were obtained from metadata supplied by the sample provider rather than from assay-based typing.

About this clone itself: What this receptor recognizes is not known. The record has no base qualities; no much larger clone is one base away.

TCRbeta CDR3 regions were amplified from genomic DNA using the immunoSEQ Assay, a bias-controlled multiplex PCR. In the authors' own workflow: The number of nucleated cells in each sample was estimated from the amplification of reference gene primers within the assay. Sequence reads were collapsed and filtered to measure the absolute abundance of every unique TCRbeta CDR3 rearrangement. For each sample, productive Simpson clonality was calculated as the square root of Simpson's diversity index across productive rearrangements. TCRdb took this table from immuneACCESS and kept in-frame rearrangements with V and J called. Such tables lack part of the clones; where checked against another copy, unresolved V genes explain under half of the gap, and the rest is unexplained. V, J and clone size derive from that table, while D and trimming were established from the DNA sequence. Within this sample are roughly 200,000 clones, with 90% of them counted one time only. The top ten constitute 0.62% of the sample.

Including cysteine and phenylalanine, the CDR3 has 13 amino acids. CDR3 DNA only is kept here, 39 bases in frame from base 1. Via the germline V gene, CDR1 is MNHEY and CDR2 SVGAGI. V sheds 7 bases and J sheds 2 bases, leaving 9 bases between their ends. Whole blood was collected in K2EDTA tubes by collaborating institutions according to the institutions' own protocols. For TCRbeta analysis, collaborator samples were shipped as frozen whole blood, as isolated PBMCs, or as DNA extracted from either sample type. The research as a whole found: The quantity of clinical and demographic metadata differed by source and by participant and was supplied without curation.

The sample consisted of peripheral blood. In this chain, TRBV6-5 is recombined with TRBJ1-5; confidence is insufficient to name the D gene. The sequence derives from a middle-aged man with acute or convalescent COVID-19. The DNA sequence is TGTGCCAGCACCCTATCGGGCAATCAGCCCCAGCATTTT. Its translation reads: CASTLSGNQPQHF.